Following are 17 T cell receptor beta chains from one sample sequenced in a study of blood T cell repertoires in COVID-19. Using immunoSEQ multiplex PCR, the repertoire was profiled, and TCRdb retains in-frame clones only, with some absent. The sample yields a few hundred thousand clones, around 90% seen once. Sequenced sample: peripheral blood. The source of these receptors is a woman aged 40-49 years who had recovered from COVID-19.

The CDR3 DNA reads as TGTGCCAGTTGGACAGGGCAGGGAACGGGAGGCTACACCTTC. Translating gives CASWTGQGTGGYTF. This chain connects TRBV19 to TRBJ1-2, with TRBD1 identical over 8 bases. This CDR3 is built from 14 residues. V gave up 8 bases and J gave up 8 bases; unmatched junction bases: 13. Germline V gene data show CDR1 as LNHDA and CDR2 as SQIVND (reference sequence).

The chain combines TRBV6-6 with TRBJ2-7; D is perhaps TRBD1 (5 bases). The CDR3 covers 16 residues. Per the germline V gene, CDR1 is MNHNY and CDR2 is SVGAGI (reference sequence). V dropped 5 bases and J dropped 0 bases, with 17 bases sitting between them. CDR3 DNA sequence: TGTGCCAGCAGTCGATATTCAGGGCTCCTCTCCTACGAGCAGTACTTC. Protein sequence: CASSRYSGLLSYEQYF.

The J gene is TRBJ1-2, the V gene TRBV10-3; possible D gene TRBD1, 5 bases. In germline, CDR1 is ENHRY, CDR2 SYGVKD. Trimming stripped 5 bases from V and 3 bases from J, with 13 bases between. This CDR3 has 14 amino acids. The CDR3: CAISTQGGDYGYTF. CDR3 DNA sequence: TGTGCCATCAGTACTCAGGGAGGGGACTATGGCTACACCTTC.

The V call is TRBV7-2, the J call TRBJ2-7; tentative D call: TRBD1 (5 bases). The CDR3 runs 14 residues. Trimming took off 3 bases at V and 6 bases at J, with 15 bases between the two ends. CDR1 is SGHTA, CDR2 FQGNSA, per germline. CDR3 DNA: TGTGCCAGCAGCTTTCAGGGTTTCGCGAGCGAGCAGTACTTC. Amino acid sequence: CASSFQGFASEQYF.

The V gene is TRBV18, the J gene TRBJ2-7, with 10 bases fitting TRBD1. With 6 bases clipped from V and 5 bases from J, the junction kept 7 bases outside the gene matches. The length of the CDR3 is 14 residues. Germline loops: CDR1 KGHSH, CDR2 LQKENI. The CDR3 sequence is CASSPGTGVNEQYF. The CDR3 DNA reads TGTGCCAGCTCCCCCGGGACAGGGGTCAACGAGCAGTACTTC.

This clone was found once. This chain links TRBV20-1 with TRBJ1-5; 8 bases match TRBD1. The CDR3 runs 17 residues. Germline-derived CDR1 and CDR2 are DFQATT and SNEGSKA (reference sequence). V lost 3 bases and J lost 0; bases outside the gene matches: 10. CDR3 sequence: CSASAARGPGSNQPQHF. DNA of the CDR3: TGCAGTGCTAGTGCGGCCAGGGGGCCGGGTAGCAATCAGCCCCAGCATTTT.

J is TRBJ2-5 and V is TRBV5-1; no clear D gene. This CDR3 region has 13 residues. Germline loops: CDR1 SGHRS, CDR2 YFSETQ. Trimming took 4 bases from V and 1 from J, leaving 8 bases between them. Here the CDR3 DNA reads TGCGCCAGCAGCCTAGACCGCCAAGAGACCCAGTACTTC. Translating it yields CASSLDRQETQYF.

This chain links TRBV11-3 with TRBJ2-1, with a tentative D call TRBD2 (6 bases). The CDR3 is 16 amino acids. Trimming took 1 base from V and 0 from J, leaving 10 bases between them. Germline V gene sequence: CDR1 SGHNT, CDR2 YENEEA. The CDR3 reads CASSLAGASSYNEQFF. CDR3 nucleotides: TGTGCCAGCAGCTTAGCGGGAGCGAGCTCCTACAATGAGCAGTTCTTC.

The chain couples TRBV19 to TRBJ2-7; tentative D call: TRBD1 (5 bases). Between the trimmed V and J ends, which lost 3 bases and 0 bases, there was a span of 9 bases. The CDR3 has 14 residues. Germline values: CDR1 LNHDA, CDR2 SQIVND (reference sequence). This CDR3 reads CASSIQGSSYEQYF. The CDR3 region has the DNA TGTGCCAGTAGTATTCAGGGAAGCTCCTACGAGCAGTACTTC.

The V and J genes are TRBV28 and TRBJ1-6; TRBD1 is a possible D gene (5 bases). Deletions cut 6 bases from V and 11 bases from J, with 17 bases between. CDR3 length: 14 amino acids. Germline CDR1 reads MDHEN; CDR2 reads SYDVKM. The CDR3 DNA is TGTGCCAGCAGGGACGCAGGGTCAAGTGCACCCCTCCACTTT. The encoded protein is CASRDAGSSAPLHF.

The V call is TRBV6-5, the J call TRBJ2-2, with D perhaps TRBD2 (6 bases). The V end lost 0 bases, the J end lost 4 bases, and 12 bases lay between the germline ends. The CDR3 is 16 residues long. CDR1 is MNHEY, CDR2 SVGAGI, per germline. This CDR3 is CASSYSREIRTGELFF. CDR3 DNA sequence: TGTGCCAGCAGTTACTCCCGGGAGATACGCACCGGGGAGCTGTTTTTT.

The chain recombines TRBV5-1 with TRBJ2-7, with D maybe TRBD2 (6 bases). Trimming removed 4 bases at V and 2 bases at J, with 16 bases between. The CDR3 runs 15 residues. Germline V lookup: CDR1 SGHRS, CDR2 YFSETQ. The DNA for the CDR3 is TGCGCCAGCAGCCCCAACCGGGACTTACCCTACGAGCAGTACTTC. This gives the protein CASSPNRDLPYEQYF.

V and J are TRBV4-1 and TRBJ2-7; perhaps TRBD1 as D (5 bases). Germline V gives CDR1 MGHRA, CDR2 YSYEKL. Between the trimmed V and J ends, which lost 1 base and 3 bases, there was a span of 7 bases. The CDR3 has 13 amino acids. The CDR3 DNA is TGCGCCAGCAGCCAAGCTCAGGGCTACGAGCAGTACTTC. This codes for CASSQAQGYEQYF.

This clone was detected only once. The V and J genes are TRBV7-8 and TRBJ2-5, with D perhaps matching TRBD1 (5 bases). Trimming stripped 5 bases from V and 0 bases from J, with 16 bases between. The CDR3 is 16 residues long. Germline CDR1 and CDR2: SGHVS and FQNEAQ. CDR3 sequence reads: CASSLDTALNQETQYF. The CDR3 coding sequence is TGTGCCAGCAGCCTGGACACAGCCCTCAACCAAGAGACCCAGTACTTC.

The J gene is TRBJ1-3, the V gene TRBV5-8; 9 bases align to TRBD1. CDR3 size: 15 residues. The ends lost 4 bases at V and 6 bases at J; junction bases unmatched: 8. CDR1 is SGHTS and CDR2 is YDEGEE in the germline V gene. CDR3 nucleotides: TGTGCCAGCAGCCCCCTCACAGGGGGCGTAAACACCATATATTTT. Translation: CASSPLTGGVNTIYF.

V gene TRBV2 combines with J gene TRBJ2-7; 12 bases are a match to TRBD1. This CDR3 is built from 15 residues. Per the germline V gene, CDR1 is SNHLY and CDR2 is FYNNEI. Trimming cost V 3 bases and J 3 bases; bases outside gene matches: 3. The chain's CDR3 is CASSEGQGALYEQYF. DNA for the CDR3: TGTGCCAGCAGTGAGGGACAGGGGGCCCTCTACGAGCAGTACTTC.

The rearrangement uses TRBV2 and TRBJ2-1; tentative D call: TRBD2 (5 bases). V lost 5 bases and J 9 bases, leaving 14 bases between the germline ends. This CDR3 is built from 13 residues. Per germline, CDR1 SNHLY and CDR2 FYNNEI. In DNA form, the CDR3 reads TGTGCCAGCAGTTACCGACTTGAGGGTGAGCAGTTCTTC. Amino acid sequence: CASSYRLEGEQFF.